A selection of T cell receptor beta chains follows, all from one sample in a study of blood T cell repertoires in COVID-19. Sequenced by immunoSEQ multiplex PCR; TCRdb stores in-frame clones only, minus some. Among roughly 140,000 clones listed, about nine tenths were seen once. The sequenced material came from peripheral blood. Receptors originate from a human donor in a cohort sampled during active COVID-19. Each CDR3 is given with its conserved first and last residue. D genes are given only for firm matches. Clone size appears in some rows only: once, few, many, or a class for an expanded clone.

J: TRBJ1-3; size: -; V: TRBV4-1; D: TRBD1; length: 17; DNA: TGCGCCAGCAGCTCAGGGTCGTCAGGGGGGAGGAGAAACACCATATATTTT; CDR3: CASSSGSSGGRRNTIYF
J: TRBJ2-2; size: -; V: TRBV11-2; D: TRBD2; length: 15; DNA: TGTGCCAGCAGCTCAGAGGAGCGGGATCCCGGGGAGCTGTTTTTT; CDR3: CASSSEERDPGELFF
J: TRBJ1-6; size: -; V: TRBV7-9; D: TRBD1; length: 14; DNA: TGTGCCAGCAGCTTCCAGGGGGCAAGGTCACCCCTCCACTTT; CDR3: CASSFQGARSPLHF
J: TRBJ2-4; size: few; V: TRBV3-1/TRBV3-2; D: -; length: 13; DNA: TGTGCCAGCAGCCAGCGGGCCAAAAACATTCAGTACTTC; CDR3: CASSQRAKNIQYF
J: TRBJ1-1; size: -; V: TRBV9; D: -; length: 12; DNA: TGTGCCAGCAGCGGGGACTACACTGAAGCTTTCTTT; CDR3: CASSGDYTEAFF
J: TRBJ2-7; size: once; V: TRBV5-1; D: TRBD1; length: 15; DNA: TGCGCCAGCAGCTTGGATGGGACAGGGGCCCTCGAGCAGTACTTC; CDR3: CASSLDGTGALEQYF
J: TRBJ2-7; size: -; V: TRBV10-3; D: -; length: 19; DNA: TGTGCCATCAGAATGGACAGGGGCTCGGCGGGAGGGCGGCAGGACGAGCAGTACTTC; CDR3: CAIRMDRGSAGGRQDEQYF
J: TRBJ2-3; size: -; V: TRBV11-3; D: -; length: 15; DNA: TGTGCCAGCAGCTTAACGGGAATTAGCACAGATACGCAGTATTTT; CDR3: CASSLTGISTDTQYF
J: TRBJ2-6; size: -; V: TRBV4-3; D: TRBD1; length: 17; DNA: TGCGCCAGCAGCCAAGGTCTCACAGGGGCCGGGGCCAACGTCCTGACTTTC; CDR3: CASSQGLTGAGANVLTF
J: TRBJ2-7; size: -; V: TRBV7-9; D: TRBD1; length: 15; DNA: TGTGCCAGCAGCTTAGGACAGGGGATTCACTACGAGCAGTACTTC; CDR3: CASSLGQGIHYEQYF
J: TRBJ1-1; size: once; V: TRBV19; D: -; length: 17; DNA: TGTGCCAGTAGTATTAGAGTTGGGGCAGGGTTGAACACTGAAGCTTTCTTT; CDR3: CASSIRVGAGLNTEAFF
J: TRBJ1-4; size: -; V: TRBV11-2; D: TRBD1; length: 15; DNA: TGTGCCAGCAGCCCTCGGACAGGGGCAAGAGAAAAACTGTTTTTT; CDR3: CASSPRTGAREKLFF
J: TRBJ1-1; size: -; V: TRBV5-1; D: TRBD1; length: 14; DNA: TGCGCCAGCAGCTGGGGACAGGGGAACACTGAAGCTTTCTTT; CDR3: CASSWGQGNTEAFF
J: TRBJ1-1; size: once; V: TRBV9; D: TRBD1; length: 13; DNA: TGTGCCAGCAGCGTAGCTGGGACAGGTGAAGCTTTCTTT; CDR3: CASSVAGTGEAFF
J: TRBJ2-3; size: -; V: TRBV4-2; D: -; length: 21; DNA: TGTGCCAGCAGCCAAGAAGGTGGCCCCTATAGCGCCCTCACCCCTTTATATACGCAGTATTTT; CDR3: CASSQEGGPYSALTPLYTQYF
J: TRBJ1-3; size: -; V: TRBV30; D: -; length: 14; DNA: TGTGCCTCACTTTGGGCAAACTCTGGAAACACCATATATTTT; CDR3: CASLWANSGNTIYF
J: TRBJ1-1; size: -; V: TRBV28; D: TRBD1; length: 16; DNA: TGTGCCAGCAGCCAGTACCCACAGGGGACGAACACTGAAGCTTTCTTT; CDR3: CASSQYPQGTNTEAFF
J: TRBJ2-1; size: once; V: TRBV6-1; D: -; length: 13; DNA: TGTGCCAGCAGTGAGCTAGAGTATGGTGAGCAGTTCTTC; CDR3: CASSELEYGEQFF
J: TRBJ2-1; size: -; V: TRBV11-3; D: -; length: 16; DNA: TGTGCCAGCAGCTTGGCAGGGGGGAGCTCCTACAATGAGCAGTTCTTC; CDR3: CASSLAGGSSYNEQFF
J: TRBJ2-7; size: -; V: TRBV18; D: TRBD2; length: 15; DNA: TGTGCCAGCTCACCACAAAGCGGGAGGGCTGGCGAGCAGTACTTC; CDR3: CASSPQSGRAGEQYF
J: TRBJ1-4; size: -; V: TRBV6-1; D: -; length: 18; DNA: TGTGCCAGCAGTGAAGCGTTCGGAGGGGTGAGGGCGAATGAAAAACTGTTTTTT; CDR3: CASSEAFGGVRANEKLFF
J: TRBJ2-3; size: -; V: TRBV2; D: TRBD1; length: 13; DNA: TGTGCCAGCAGATTGACAGGGTCAGATACGCAGTATTTT; CDR3: CASRLTGSDTQYF
J: TRBJ2-5; size: -; V: TRBV6-5; D: TRBD1; length: 14; DNA: TGTGCCAGCAGTCCGACAGGGGGTATGGAGACCCAGTACTTC; CDR3: CASSPTGGMETQYF
J: TRBJ2-7; size: -; V: TRBV5-5; D: -; length: 13; DNA: TGTGCCAGCAGAGAGGGATTCCCCTACGAGCAGTACTTC; CDR3: CASREGFPYEQYF
J: TRBJ2-7; size: -; V: TRBV7-2; D: TRBD1; length: 16; DNA: TGTGCCAGCAGCCCGCGTCCGGGACAGGGTTCCTACGAGCAGTACTTC; CDR3: CASSPRPGQGSYEQYF
J: TRBJ1-5; size: few; V: TRBV5-6; D: -; length: 15; DNA: TGTGCCAGCAACCGAAGGGGGATCGGCAATCAGCCCCAGCATTTT; CDR3: CASNRRGIGNQPQHF
J: TRBJ2-1; size: -; V: TRBV6-5; D: -; length: 13; DNA: TGTGCCAGCAGCGCGTCAGGGAACAATGAGCAGTTCTTC; CDR3: CASSASGNNEQFF
J: TRBJ2-7; size: -; V: TRBV6-5; D: -; length: 16; DNA: TGTGCCAGCAGTTACTCCGCGGGGCAGATCTCCTACGAGCAGTACTTC; CDR3: CASSYSAGQISYEQYF
J: TRBJ2-5; size: -; V: TRBV18; D: -; length: 15; DNA: TGTGCCAGCTCACCACCGTTCGGGGGACGAGAGACCCAGTACTTC; CDR3: CASSPPFGGRETQYF
J: TRBJ2-1; size: medium-sized; V: TRBV7-2; D: -; length: 13; DNA: TGTGCCAGCAGCTTAGGCCAGGTTAATGAGCAGTTCTTC; CDR3: CASSLGQVNEQFF
J: TRBJ2-7; size: -; V: TRBV7-9; D: TRBD1; length: 14; DNA: TGTGCCAGCAGCCTTGGACAGGGTCTCGACGAGCAGTACTTC; CDR3: CASSLGQGLDEQYF
J: TRBJ2-7; size: -; V: TRBV6-6; D: TRBD1; length: 14; DNA: TGTGCCAGCAGGGGGACAGGCGCTTACTACGAGCAGTACTTC; CDR3: CASRGTGAYYEQYF
J: TRBJ2-7; size: once; V: TRBV5-1; D: -; length: 13; DNA: TGCGCCAGCAGTCCAGTCTCTCTAGGCGAGCAGTACTTC; CDR3: CASSPVSLGEQYF
J: TRBJ2-5; size: -; V: TRBV28; D: TRBD2; length: 14; DNA: TGTGCCAGCAGCCCGGGGGGGCCGCGGGAGACCCAGTACTTC; CDR3: CASSPGGPRETQYF
J: TRBJ2-7; size: -; V: TRBV6-2/TRBV6-3; D: -; length: 16; DNA: TGTGCCAGCAGTTACTCGAAGGGAGCAATTACCTACGAGCAGTACTTC; CDR3: CASSYSKGAITYEQYF
J: TRBJ2-3; size: -; V: TRBV10-1; D: -; length: 15; DNA: TGCGCCAGCAGTGAGGGACACCTTAGCACAGATACGCAGTATTTT; CDR3: CASSEGHLSTDTQYF
J: TRBJ2-3; size: -; V: TRBV10-1; D: TRBD2; length: 14; DNA: TGCGCCAGTACTAGCGGGGGGTCCACAGATACGCAGTATTTT; CDR3: CASTSGGSTDTQYF
J: TRBJ2-7; size: -; V: TRBV27; D: TRBD1; length: 14; DNA: TGTGCCAGCAGTCGGGGACAGGGGGCCTACGAGCAGTACTTC; CDR3: CASSRGQGAYEQYF
J: TRBJ2-1; size: -; V: TRBV28; D: TRBD2; length: 17; DNA: TGTGCCAGCAGTCTCCTTATCCTAGCGGGCACTTACAATGAGCAGTTCTTC; CDR3: CASSLLILAGTYNEQFF
J: TRBJ2-1; size: -; V: TRBV24-1; D: -; length: 15; DNA: TGTGCCACCAGTGATTTTAGAGGCCGACGCAATGAGCAGTTCTTC; CDR3: CATSDFRGRRNEQFF
J: TRBJ2-3; size: -; V: TRBV11-3; D: -; length: 13; DNA: TGTGCCAGCAGCCCGGCCAGGGCAGATACGCAGTATTTT; CDR3: CASSPARADTQYF
J: TRBJ2-3; size: -; V: TRBV7-7; D: -; length: 17; DNA: TGTGCTAGCAGCTTAGGTGGGCCCCTTTTTGGCACAGATACGCAGTATTTT; CDR3: CASSLGGPLFGTDTQYF
J: TRBJ2-7; size: -; V: TRBV4-3; D: TRBD1; length: 16; DNA: TGCGCCAGCAGCCAAACCGCCGGGACAGGGGGTGGAGAGCAGTACTTC; CDR3: CASSQTAGTGGGEQYF
J: TRBJ2-5; size: -; V: TRBV9; D: TRBD2; length: 16; DNA: TGTGCCAGCAGCGTAGGACTAGCGGGGGGGCAGGAGACCCAGTACTTC; CDR3: CASSVGLAGGQETQYF
J: TRBJ1-1; size: -; V: TRBV4-1; D: -; length: 15; DNA: TGCGCCAGCAGCCAAGTTAGGGGCCTGAACACTGAAGCTTTCTTT; CDR3: CASSQVRGLNTEAFF
J: TRBJ2-7; size: -; V: TRBV27; D: TRBD2; length: 15; DNA: TGTGCCAGCAGTCTCCCGGGGGGGACCCGCTACGAGCAGTACTTC; CDR3: CASSLPGGTRYEQYF
J: TRBJ1-4; size: -; V: TRBV30; D: -; length: 14; DNA: TGTGCCTGGAGTGGATACGTCGGGAAGGAAAAACTGTTTTTT; CDR3: CAWSGYVGKEKLFF
J: TRBJ1-6; size: -; V: TRBV7-2; D: -; length: 15; DNA: TGTGCCAGCAGCTTCCGCCAAGGAGATAATTCACCCCTCCACTTT; CDR3: CASSFRQGDNSPLHF
J: TRBJ2-3; size: -; V: TRBV29-1; D: -; length: 15; DNA: TGCAGCGTTGAAGATCGGGGAAGGGGCACAGATACGCAGTATTTT; CDR3: CSVEDRGRGTDTQYF
J: TRBJ2-7; size: -; V: TRBV5-6; D: -; length: 13; DNA: TGTGCCAGCAGCTCGGTTACAGGGTACGAGCAGTACTTC; CDR3: CASSSVTGYEQYF
J: TRBJ2-5; size: -; V: TRBV28; D: -; length: 12; DNA: TGTGCCAGCGGAGTCTTAAGAGAGACCCAGTACTTC; CDR3: CASGVLRETQYF
J: TRBJ2-3; size: -; V: TRBV29-1; D: TRBD2; length: 16; DNA: TGCAGCGTTGAAGAGGCTAGCGGGAGGGGGGCAGATACGCAGTATTTT; CDR3: CSVEEASGRGADTQYF